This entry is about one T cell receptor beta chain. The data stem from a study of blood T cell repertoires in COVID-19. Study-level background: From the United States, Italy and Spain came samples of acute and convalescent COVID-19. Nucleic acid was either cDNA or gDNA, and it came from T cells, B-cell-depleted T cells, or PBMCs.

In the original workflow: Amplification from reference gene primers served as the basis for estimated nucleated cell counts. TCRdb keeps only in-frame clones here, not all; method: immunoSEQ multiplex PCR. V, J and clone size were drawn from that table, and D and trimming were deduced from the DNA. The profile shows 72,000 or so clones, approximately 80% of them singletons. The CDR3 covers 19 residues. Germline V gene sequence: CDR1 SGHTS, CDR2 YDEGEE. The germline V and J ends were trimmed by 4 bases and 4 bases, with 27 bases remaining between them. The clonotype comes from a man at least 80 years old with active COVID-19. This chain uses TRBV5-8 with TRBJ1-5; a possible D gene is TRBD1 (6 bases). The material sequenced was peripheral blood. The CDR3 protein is CASSRVAWTPGQNNQPQHF. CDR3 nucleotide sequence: TGTGCCAGCAGCCGTGTCGCGTGGACCCCGGGACAAAATAATCAGCCCCAGCATTTT.